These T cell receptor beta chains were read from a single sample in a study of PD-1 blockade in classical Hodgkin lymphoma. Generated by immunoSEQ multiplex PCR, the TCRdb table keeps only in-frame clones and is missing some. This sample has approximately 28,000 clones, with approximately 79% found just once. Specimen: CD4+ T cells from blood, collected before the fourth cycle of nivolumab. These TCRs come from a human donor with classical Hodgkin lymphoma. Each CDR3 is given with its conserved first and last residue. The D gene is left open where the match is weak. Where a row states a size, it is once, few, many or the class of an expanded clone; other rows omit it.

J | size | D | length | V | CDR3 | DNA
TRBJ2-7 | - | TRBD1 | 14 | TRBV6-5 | CASSPDRISYEQYF | TGTGCCAGCAGTCCGGACAGGATCTCCTACGAGCAGTACTTC
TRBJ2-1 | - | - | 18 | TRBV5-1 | CASSLGGRGAVSYNEQFF | TGCGCCAGCAGCTTGGGAGGTCGGGGGGCGGTCTCCTACAATGAGCAGTTCTTC
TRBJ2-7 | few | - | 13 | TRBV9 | CASSGGTLHEQYF | TGTGCCAGCAGCGGGGGGACCCTTCACGAGCAGTACTTC
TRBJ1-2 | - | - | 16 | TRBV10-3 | CAISDPQDRDIYGYTF | TGTGCCATCAGTGACCCTCAAGACAGAGATATCTATGGCTACACCTTC
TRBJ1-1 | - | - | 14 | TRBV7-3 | CASSHSHMNTEAFF | TGTGCCAGCAGCCACTCGCATATGAACACTGAAGCTTTCTTT
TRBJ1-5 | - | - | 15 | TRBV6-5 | CASSYSPGAHQPQHF | TGTGCCAGCAGTTACTCCCCCGGGGCCCATCAGCCCCAGCATTTT
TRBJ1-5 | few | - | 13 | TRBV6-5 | CASRNGGNQPQHF | TGTGCCAGCAGGAACGGGGGGAATCAGCCCCAGCATTTT
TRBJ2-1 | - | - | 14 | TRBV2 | CASSENAWGNEQFF | TGTGCCAGCAGTGAAAATGCCTGGGGCAATGAGCAGTTCTTC
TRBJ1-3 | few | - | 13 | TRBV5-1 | CASSFADGNTIYF | TGCGCCAGCAGCTTCGCGGACGGAAACACCATATATTTT
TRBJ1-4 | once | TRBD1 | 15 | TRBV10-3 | CAISPRGALNEKLFF | TGTGCCATCAGCCCCAGGGGGGCTCTTAATGAAAAACTGTTTTTT
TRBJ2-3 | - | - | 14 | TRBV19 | CASTHGLSTDTQYF | TGTGCCAGCACTCATGGCCTTAGCACAGATACGCAGTATTTT
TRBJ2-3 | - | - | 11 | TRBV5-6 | CASSLGDTQYF | TGTGCCAGCAGCTTGGGGGATACGCAGTATTTT
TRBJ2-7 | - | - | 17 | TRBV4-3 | CASSQEKGGAGSYEQYF | TGCGCCAGCAGCCAAGAAAAGGGGGGGGCGGGCTCCTACGAGCAGTACTTC
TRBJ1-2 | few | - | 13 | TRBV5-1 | CASSPGGSYGYTF | TGCGCCAGCAGCCCCGGTGGAAGCTATGGCTACACCTTC
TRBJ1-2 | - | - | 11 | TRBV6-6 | CASRGDRGYTF | TGTGCCAGCAGGGGGGATCGAGGCTACACCTTC
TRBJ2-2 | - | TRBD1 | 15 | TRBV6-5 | CASSYSTGWSGELFF | TGTGCCAGCAGTTACTCGACAGGGTGGAGCGGGGAGCTGTTTTTT
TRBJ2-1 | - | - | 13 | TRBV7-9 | CASSWTDYNEQFF | TGTGCCAGCAGTTGGACAGACTACAATGAGCAGTTCTTC
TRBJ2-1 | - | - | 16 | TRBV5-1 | CASSFRPLPTSNEQFF | TGCGCCAGCAGCTTCCGTCCCCTGCCGACTAGCAATGAGCAGTTCTTC
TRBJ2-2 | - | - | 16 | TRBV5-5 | CASSLAEHPFGGELFF | TGTGCCAGCAGCTTGGCCGAACACCCGTTTGGCGGGGAGCTGTTTTTT
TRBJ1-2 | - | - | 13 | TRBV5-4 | CASSLVQIYGYTF | TGTGCCAGCAGCTTGGTTCAGATCTATGGCTACACCTTC
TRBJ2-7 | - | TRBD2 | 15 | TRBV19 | CASSITSGAVGEQYF | TGTGCCAGTAGTATAACTAGCGGGGCGGTCGGAGAGCAGTACTTC
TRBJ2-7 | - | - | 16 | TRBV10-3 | CAISDRGSENSYEQYF | TGTGCCATCAGTGATAGAGGGTCCGAAAACTCCTACGAGCAGTACTTC
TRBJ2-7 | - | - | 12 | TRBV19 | CASSSVSYEQYF | TGTGCCAGTAGTTCGGTCTCCTACGAGCAGTACTTC
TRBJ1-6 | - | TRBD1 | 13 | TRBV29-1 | CSVGDSGNSPLHF | TGCAGCGTTGGGGACAGTGGGAATTCACCCCTCCACTTT
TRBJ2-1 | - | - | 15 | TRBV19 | CASSIWRSSYNEQFF | TGTGCCAGTAGTATATGGAGGAGCTCCTACAATGAGCAGTTCTTC
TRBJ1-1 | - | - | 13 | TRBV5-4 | CASATGWNTEAFF | TGTGCCAGCGCCACGGGGTGGAACACTGAAGCTTTCTTT
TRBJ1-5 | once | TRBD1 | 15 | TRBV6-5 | CASSYSTDRAQPQHF | TGTGCCAGCAGTTACTCTACTGACAGGGCCCAGCCCCAGCATTTT
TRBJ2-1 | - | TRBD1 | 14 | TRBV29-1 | CSVEPRGSYNEQFF | TGCAGCGTTGAACCCAGGGGGTCCTACAATGAGCAGTTCTTC
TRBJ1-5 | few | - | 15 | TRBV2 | CASSEAPGGQQPQHF | TGTGCCAGCAGTGAAGCGCCGGGGGGGCAACAGCCCCAGCATTTT
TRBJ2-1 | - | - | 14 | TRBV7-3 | CASSLLARGNEQFF | TGTGCCAGCAGCTTACTTGCGAGAGGGAATGAGCAGTTCTTC